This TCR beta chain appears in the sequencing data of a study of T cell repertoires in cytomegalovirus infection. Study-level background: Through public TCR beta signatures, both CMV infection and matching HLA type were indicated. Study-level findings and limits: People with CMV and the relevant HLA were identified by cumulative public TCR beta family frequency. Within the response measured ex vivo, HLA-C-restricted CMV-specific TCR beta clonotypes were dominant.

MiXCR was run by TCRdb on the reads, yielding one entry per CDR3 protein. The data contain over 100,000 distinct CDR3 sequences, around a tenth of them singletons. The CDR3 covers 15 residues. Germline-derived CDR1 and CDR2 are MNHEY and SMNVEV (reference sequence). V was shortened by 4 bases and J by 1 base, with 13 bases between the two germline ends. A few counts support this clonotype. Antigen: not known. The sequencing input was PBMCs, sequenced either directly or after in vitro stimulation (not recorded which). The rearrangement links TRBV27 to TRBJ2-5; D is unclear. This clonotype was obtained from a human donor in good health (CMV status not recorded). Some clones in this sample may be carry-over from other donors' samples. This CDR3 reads CASSSPSMGQETQYF. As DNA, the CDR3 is TGTGCCAGCAGTTCCCCTAGTATGGGCCAAGAGACCCAGTACTTC.